This section outlines one T cell receptor (beta chain) sequence together with its context. The sample has other DNA sequences that encode this CDR3 too. Original analysis: Amplification with reference gene primers provided the estimates of nucleated cell counts. The method was immunoSEQ multiplex PCR; TCRdb's version includes in-frame clones alone and lacks a portion of them. That table gives V, J and clone size, and the DNA gave D and trimming. In the table there are approximately 300,000 clones, 80% to 90% of which are singletons. This sample was taken from a study of blood T cell repertoires in COVID-19. Overall study: COVID-19 samples from acute and convalescent phases originated in the United States, Italy and Spain. The cDNA or gDNA used as material had been derived from T cells, B-cell-depleted T cells, or PBMCs.

The sequencing input was peripheral blood. This receptor was obtained from a woman in her thirties or forties with acute or convalescent COVID-19.

The CDR3 loop reads CSARSNYGYTF. CDR3 DNA sequence: TGCAGTGCCCGTAGTAACTATGGCTACACCTTC. The gene calls are TRBV20-1 and TRBJ1-2; D is uncertain. Trimming shortened V by 6 bases and J by 1 base, and 6 bases separated the two germline ends. CDR3 length: 11 amino acids. Germline CDR1 DFQATT, CDR2 SNEGSKA (reference sequence).